This T cell receptor (beta chain) was documented in a study of blood T cell repertoires in COVID-19. Overall study: PBMCs, B-cell-depleted T cells, or T cells were the source of the cDNA or gDNA that made up the material.

As originally analysed: Counts of nucleated cells, estimated from reference gene primer amplification, were obtained. The assay was immunoSEQ multiplex PCR, and TCRdb's table has in-frame clones only and misses some. Clone size and the V and J calls come from that table; the DNA yielded D and trimming. The sample has fewer than 35,000 clones; roughly 89% are singletons. Germline CDR1 reads MNHEY; CDR2 reads SMNVEV (reference sequence). The CDR3 has 16 residues. The V gene end was trimmed by 3 bases and the J gene end by 2 bases; junction bases not matched to a gene: 10. J is TRBJ2-7 and V is TRBV27; 7 bases are a match to TRBD2. The receptor was isolated from a man aged 55 to 70 with active COVID-19. The sample was peripheral blood. As DNA, the CDR3 is TGTGCCAGCAGTTTGGGGAGGGTAGGTCCCCCCTACGAGCAGTACTTC. Its protein product is CASSLGRVGPPYEQYF.